A single sample is the source of the 30 T cell receptor beta chains below, sequenced in a study of shared clonotypes between healthy human individuals. Only CD45RO-negative cells positively selected for CCR7 counted as naive CD8 cells, so terminally differentiated effector memory CD45RA+ cells were excluded. Sequencing used immunoSEQ multiplex PCR; TCRdb keeps in-frame clones, though not all of them. The sample records about 2.1 million clones, more than 85% being singletons. Sequenced: naive CD8+ T cells from PBMCs. Every receptor here comes from a man aged 18 to 35 in good health. Some clones in this sample may be carry-over from other donors' samples.

The V and J genes are TRBV30 and TRBJ2-7; 11 positions agree with TRBD2. CDR3 length: 13 residues. V gave up 3 bases and J gave up 4 bases; unmatched junction bases: 2. CDR1 is GTSNPN, CDR2 SVGIG, per germline (reference sequence). The CDR3, as DNA: TGTGCCTGGAGAGCTAGCGGGAGGTACGAGCAGTACTTC. It is translated as CAWRASGRYEQYF.

This chain joins TRBV27 and TRBJ2-1, with D perhaps given as TRBD1 or TRBD2 (6 bases each). From germline, CDR1 is MNHEY and CDR2 SMNVEV (reference sequence). This CDR3 is built from 15 residues. Trimming pared 3 bases from V and 3 bases from J, leaving 12 bases between. CDR3 in amino acids: CASSFPGGLYNEQFF. The CDR3 nucleotides are TGTGCCAGCAGTTTTCCCGGGGGCCTCTACAATGAGCAGTTCTTC.

This sequence joins TRBV7-2 and TRBJ2-7; 12 nucleotides line up with TRBD2. CDR3 length equals 14 residues. CDR1 is SGHTA and CDR2 is FQGNSA in the germline V gene. Unmatched junction bases numbered 2, after V lost 3 bases and J lost 5 bases. The CDR3 DNA follows: TGTGCCAGCAGCTTCCTAGCGGGAGGGCACGAGCAGTACTTC. It specifies CASSFLAGGHEQYF. Variable domain in full (rest from reference TRBV7-2 and TRBJ2-7): GAGVSQSPSNKVTEKGKDVELRCDPISGHTALYWYRQSLGQGLEFLIYFQGNSAPDKSGLPSDRFSAERTGGSVSTLTIQRTQQEDSAVYLCASSFLAGGHEQYFGPGTRLTVT.

The chain employs TRBV18 and TRBJ2-5; 8 nucleotides align to TRBD2. V shed 4 bases and J 1 base; nucleotides not matched to a gene: 5. Germline CDR1 reads KGHSH; CDR2 reads LQKENI. The CDR3 is 15 amino acids. As DNA, the CDR3 is TGTGCCAGCTCACTACTCCGGGGGGGCCAAGAGACCCAGTACTTC. Protein product: CASSLLRGGQETQYF.

V gene TRBV7-3 combines with J gene TRBJ2-2; no clear D. The V and J ends lost 0 bases and 0 bases respectively, with 8 bases between them. Germline CDR1 and CDR2: SGHTA and FQGTGA. The CDR3 length is 16 residues. This chain's CDR3 is CASSLTRQTNTGELFF. CDR3 in DNA: TGTGCCAGCAGCTTAACGCGGCAGACGAACACCGGGGAGCTGTTTTTT.

The gene calls are TRBV7-9 and TRBJ2-7; the D is unclear. The CDR3 contains 12 residues. V was trimmed by 4 bases and J by 4 bases, leaving 8 bases between them. Germline CDR1 is SEHNR and CDR2 is FQNEAQ (reference sequence). The DNA of the CDR3 is TGTGCCAGCAGCTGGACCGGGTACGAGCAGTACTTC. This translates into CASSWTGYEQYF.

A word on this clone: Other DNA sequences in the sample encode the same CDR3. This chain joins TRBV9 and TRBJ2-7; TRBD1 matches 8 bases. The CDR3 is made up of 15 amino acids. With 2 bases clipped from V and 4 bases from J, the junction kept 8 bases outside the gene matches. Germline CDR1 SGDLS, CDR2 YYNGEE. The CDR3 DNA reads as TGTGCCAGCAGCGTGGGCGACAGGGGATTATACGAGCAGTACTTC. Translated, it gives CASSVGDRGLYEQYF.

The chain joins TRBV7-6 to TRBJ1-2; perhaps TRBD1 as D (5 bases). This CDR3 is built from 15 residues. Per germline, CDR1 SGHVS and CDR2 FNYEAQ. Trimming removed 1 base at V and 7 bases at J, with 16 bases between. CDR3 DNA: TGTGCCAGCAGCTTAGTAGAAGGGGATCTGAGTGGCTACACCTTC. Translation: CASSLVEGDLSGYTF.

The J gene is TRBJ1-5, the V gene TRBV19; D is unclear. V was pared by 7 bases and J by 0 bases, with 13 bases between. This CDR3 spans 15 amino acids. Germline CDR1 reads LNHDA; CDR2 reads SQIVND (reference sequence). The CDR3 bases are TGTGCCAGTACGCCCACCCCATATAGCAATCAGCCCCAGCATTTT. Translating it yields CASTPTPYSNQPQHF.

The chain joins TRBV11-2 to TRBJ2-7, with D tentatively TRBD1 (5 bases). Germline V gives CDR1 SGHAT, CDR2 FQNNGV. Trimming removed 5 bases at V and 0 bases at J, with 8 bases between. The CDR3 extends over 13 amino acids. Here the CDR3 DNA reads TGTGCCAGCAGCCGACAGAGCTCCTACGAGCAGTACTTC. It codes for CASSRQSSYEQYF.

The V call is TRBV28, the J call TRBJ1-1, with 7 bases aligning to TRBD1. Trimming took 3 bases from V and 4 from J; bases not matched to a gene: 5. The germline V gene encodes CDR1 MDHEN and CDR2 SYDVKM. This CDR3 has 14 amino acids. The CDR3 nucleotides read TGTGCCAGCAGTTTTGGGACAGACCCCACTGAAGCTTTCTTT. Encoded protein: CASSFGTDPTEAFF. The entire variable domain, with the rest obtained from reference TRBV28 and TRBJ1-1, is as follows: DVKVTQSSRYLVKRTGEKVFLECVQDMDHENMFWYRQDPGLGLRLIYFSYDVKMKEKGDIPEGYSVSREKKERFSLILESASTNQTSMYLCASSFGTDPTEAFFGQGTRLTVV.

V gene TRBV19 combines with J gene TRBJ2-7; 9 bases are a match to TRBD1. V lost 5 bases and J lost 4; bases outside the gene matches: 6. This CDR3 has 14 amino acids. Germline values: CDR1 LNHDA, CDR2 SQIVND (reference sequence). The chain's CDR3 is CASSSDRGPYEQYF. The CDR3 DNA sequence: TGTGCCAGTAGTTCGGACAGGGGTCCTTACGAGCAGTACTTC.

This clone was found once. DNA of the CDR3: TGTGCCAGCAGCCAAAGTCCTGGGGTGCAATCAGAAACCACAGATACGCAGTATTTT. It translates to CASSQSPGVQSETTDTQYF. V gene TRBV4-2 combines with J gene TRBJ2-3; D uncertain. This CDR3 comprises 19 residues. Trimming pared 2 bases from V and 2 bases from J, leaving 23 bases between. Germline V gene data show CDR1 as LGHNA and CDR2 as YNFKEQ.

This clone was seen once. The rearrangement joins TRBV6-5 to TRBJ2-7; the D is unclear. The germline V gene encodes CDR1 MNHEY and CDR2 SVGAGI. This CDR3 has 12 residues. V lost 6 bases, J lost 6 bases, and 12 bases lay in between. The CDR3 reads CASSPTRSEQYF. In nucleotides, the CDR3 is TGTGCCAGCAGCCCAACCCGCAGCGAGCAGTACTTC.

V gene TRBV14 combines with J gene TRBJ2-3; D remains ambiguous. The CDR3 runs 13 residues. V lost 3 bases, J lost 3 bases, and 7 bases lay in between. Germline lookup yields CDR1 SGHDN and CDR2 FVKESK. The CDR3, as DNA: TGTGCCAGCAGCCATCTCCGAACAGATACGCAGTATTTT. It yields the protein CASSHLRTDTQYF.

The genes are TRBV7-9 and TRBJ2-5; no clear D gene. CDR1 and CDR2 from the germline V gene are SEHNR and FQNEAQ (reference sequence). The CDR3 is made up of 14 amino acids. V was trimmed by 3 bases and J by 2 bases, leaving 10 bases between them. The CDR3 spells CASSLSGRQETQYF. The CDR3 nucleotides read TGTGCCAGCAGCTTGTCAGGCAGACAAGAGACCCAGTACTTC.

This clone was counted between two and nine times. The V and J genes are TRBV30 and TRBJ2-2; D is unresolved. Germline CDR1 reads GTSNPN; CDR2 reads SVGIG (reference sequence). This CDR3 spans 15 amino acids. The ends were cut back, 0 bases at V and 3 bases at J, with 11 bases in the middle. In nucleotides, the CDR3 is TGTGCCTGGAGTGTAAAAGTGTTAGACACCGGGGAGCTGTTTTTT. Its translation is CAWSVKVLDTGELFF.

The chain recombines TRBV5-6 with TRBJ1-2; D possibly corresponds to TRBD1 (5 bases). CDR1 is SGHDT, CDR2 YYEEEE, per germline. There are 14 residues in the CDR3. Deletions cut 4 bases from V and 5 bases from J, with 15 bases between. In DNA, the CDR3 is TGTGCCAGCAGCCTTTCGGGGGAAGGTTATGGCTACACCTTC. Protein: CASSLSGEGYGYTF.

The chain has TRBV28 and TRBJ1-5; the D gene is possibly TRBD1 (6 bases). The germline V gene has CDR1 MDHEN and CDR2 SYDVKM. The V end was cut by 10 bases, the J end by 1 base, with 20 bases between. This CDR3 is built from 16 residues. This chain's CDR3 is CATTDRNDPSNQPQHF. CDR3 coding DNA: TGTGCCACCACGGACAGAAACGATCCGAGCAATCAGCCCCAGCATTTT.

The J gene is TRBJ2-5, the V gene TRBV28, with 7 bases fitting TRBD2. The CDR3 runs 15 residues. Trimming at V came to 8 bases and at J to 3 bases, leaving 12 bases not matched to a gene. CDR1 MDHEN and CDR2 SYDVKM come from the germline V gene. CDR3 protein: CASYAGVRFEETQYF. The CDR3 region has the DNA TGTGCCAGCTACGCGGGAGTTAGGTTTGAAGAGACCCAGTACTTC. The entire variable domain, with the rest obtained from reference TRBV28 and TRBJ2-5, is as follows: DVKVTQSSRYLVKRTGEKVFLECVQDMDHENMFWYRQDPGLGLRLIYFSYDVKMKEKGDIPEGYSVSREKKERFSLILESASTNQTSMYLCASYAGVRFEETQYFGPGTRLLVL.

The rearrangement links TRBV19 to TRBJ2-7; the D call may be TRBD1 or TRBD2 (5 bases each). Trimming pared 7 bases from V and 5 bases from J, leaving 18 bases between. CDR3 length: 14 amino acids. Germline V CDR1 and CDR2: LNHDA, SQIVND (reference sequence). CDR3 protein: CASTSGTSVHEQYF. DNA for the CDR3: TGTGCCAGTACCTCCGGGACCTCTGTCCACGAGCAGTACTTC.

This clone was detected only once. The chain has TRBV11-2 and TRBJ1-1; no firm D call. V was shortened by 0 bases and J by 11 bases, with 10 bases between the two germline ends. CDR1 and CDR2 (germline): SGHAT, FQNNGV. The CDR3 runs to 12 residues. This chain's CDR3 is CASSLESDPAFF. The CDR3 coding sequence is TGTGCCAGCAGCTTAGAAAGTGACCCGGCTTTCTTT. Combining the CDR3 with reference TRBV11-2 and TRBJ1-1 gives the whole variable domain EAGVAQSPRYKIIEKRQSVAFWCNPISGHATLYWYQQILGQGPKLLIQFQNNGVVDDSQLPKDRFSAERLKGVDSTLKIQPAKLEDSAVYLCASSLESDPAFFGQGTRLTVV.

Points on this clone: This specimen includes other DNA sequences encoding the same CDR3. This rearrangement joins TRBV7-9 to TRBJ2-1; D is perhaps TRBD1 or TRBD2 (5 bases each). Germline lookup yields CDR1 SEHNR and CDR2 FQNEAQ (reference sequence). The CDR3 consists of 13 residues. The germline V and J ends were trimmed by 4 bases and 8 bases, with 12 bases remaining between them. The chain's CDR3 is CASSSGRGDEQFF. The CDR3 DNA sequence: TGTGCCAGCAGCTCGGGAAGAGGGGATGAGCAGTTCTTC.

Concerning this clone: Other DNA sequences from this sample encode an identical CDR3 as well. The chain uses TRBV6-6 and TRBJ2-7; D gene ambiguous. CDR3 length: 12 amino acids. V lost 8 bases and J 2 bases, leaving 10 bases between the germline ends. The germline CDR1 and CDR2 sequences are MNHNY and SVGAGI (reference sequence). CDR3 bases: TGTGCCAGCTCATACGATCCCTACGAGCAGTACTTC. Its protein is CASSYDPYEQYF.

This sequence joins TRBV5-6 and TRBJ2-5; D is perhaps TRBD1 or TRBD2 (5 bases each). The CDR3 length is 15 residues. CDR1 is SGHDT, CDR2 YYEEEE, per germline. Trimming shortened V by 4 bases and J by 4 bases, and 17 bases separated the two germline ends. CDR3: CASSPWGWGGETQYF. DNA for the CDR3: TGTGCCAGCAGCCCATGGGGGTGGGGCGGAGAGACCCAGTACTTC.

The chain joins TRBV7-6 to TRBJ2-7, with TRBD2 matching 11 bases. The V gene's germline CDR1 is SGHVS and CDR2 FNYEAQ. The CDR3 runs 15 residues. V lost 5 bases, J lost 3 bases, and 6 bases stayed unmatched. CDR3 bases: TGTGCCAGCAGCGCAGGGACTAGCGGACTCTACGAGCAGTACTTC. This encodes CASSAGTSGLYEQYF.

The J gene is TRBJ1-1, the V gene TRBV13; the match to TRBD1 covers 7 bases. In germline, CDR1 is PRHDT, CDR2 FYEKMQ (reference sequence). CDR3 length equals 15 residues. V was pared by 1 base and J by 8 bases, with 10 bases of the junction left unmatched. The CDR3 region is CASSLAGRQGEEAFF. The CDR3 bases are TGTGCCAGCAGCTTAGCGGGGCGACAGGGAGAGGAAGCTTTCTTT.

J is TRBJ1-4 and V is TRBV9; 7 bases line up with TRBD1. The CDR3 runs 14 residues. After removal of 3 bases from V and 3 bases from J, the junction contained 2 bases not matched to a gene. Germline CDR1 and CDR2: SGDLS and YYNGEE. CDR3 in amino acids: CASSAGTANEKLFF. The DNA of the CDR3 is TGTGCCAGCAGCGCCGGGACAGCTAATGAAAAACTGTTTTTT.

Concerning this clone: The same CDR3 arises from other DNA sequences in this sample as well. Here the CDR3 DNA reads TGTGCCAGTAGCCCGCCGGGACTTTACGAGCAGTACTTC. This sequence encodes CASSPPGLYEQYF. This rearrangement joins TRBV19 to TRBJ2-7; D might be TRBD2 (6 bases). Germline CDR1 LNHDA, CDR2 SQIVND (reference sequence). The CDR3 length is 13 residues. Trimming shortened V by 6 bases and J by 4 bases, and 13 bases separated the two germline ends. Supplemented by reference TRBV19 and TRBJ2-7, the full variable domain reads DGGITQSPKYLFRKEGQNVTLSCEQNLNHDAMYWYRQDPGQGLRLIYYSQIVNDFQKGDIAEGYSVSREKKESFPLTVTSAQKNPTAFYLCASSPPGLYEQYFGPGTRLTVT.

The gene calls are TRBV4-2 and TRBJ1-2; TRBD1 is a possible D gene (6 bases). CDR3 length: 15 residues. CDR1 and CDR2 (germline): LGHNA, YNFKEQ. The ends were cut back, 4 bases at V and 3 bases at J, with 15 bases in the middle. The DNA for the CDR3 is TGTGCCAGCAGCCCCCCCGGGACAAGGCACTATGGCTACACCTTC. Translating it yields CASSPPGTRHYGYTF.